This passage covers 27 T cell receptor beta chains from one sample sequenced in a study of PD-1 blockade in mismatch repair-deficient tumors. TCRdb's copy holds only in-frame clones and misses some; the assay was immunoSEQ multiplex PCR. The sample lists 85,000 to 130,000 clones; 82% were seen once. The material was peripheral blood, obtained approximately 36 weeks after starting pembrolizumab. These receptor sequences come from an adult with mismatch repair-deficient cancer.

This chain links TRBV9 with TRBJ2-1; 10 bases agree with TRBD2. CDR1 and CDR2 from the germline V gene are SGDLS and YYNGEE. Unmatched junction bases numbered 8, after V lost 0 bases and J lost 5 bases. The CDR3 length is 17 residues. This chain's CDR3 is CASSVDSGLAANNEQFF. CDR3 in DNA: TGTGCCAGCAGCGTAGACTCCGGACTAGCGGCGAACAATGAGCAGTTCTTC.

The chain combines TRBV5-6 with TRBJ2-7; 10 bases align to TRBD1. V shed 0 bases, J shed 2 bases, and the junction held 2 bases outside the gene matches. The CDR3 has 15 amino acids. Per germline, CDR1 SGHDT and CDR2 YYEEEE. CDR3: CASSLGGTGAYEQYF. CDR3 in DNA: TGTGCCAGCAGCTTGGGAGGGACAGGGGCCTACGAGCAGTACTTC.

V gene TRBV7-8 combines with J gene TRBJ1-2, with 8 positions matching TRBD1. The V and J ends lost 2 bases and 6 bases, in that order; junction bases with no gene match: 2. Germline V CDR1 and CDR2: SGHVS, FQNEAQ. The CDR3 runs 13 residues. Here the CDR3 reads CASSLSGGDGYTF. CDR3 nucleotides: TGTGCCAGCAGCTTATCAGGGGGCGATGGCTACACCTTC.

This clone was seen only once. The CDR3 bases are TGTGCCAGCAGTGTGACTAGCGGGACGACCGAGCAGTACTTC. Protein: CASSVTSGTTEQYF. This rearrangement joins TRBV2 to TRBJ2-7, with 11 bases identical to TRBD2. With V trimmed by 4 bases and J by 6 bases, 5 bases remained unmatched. The germline gives CDR1 SNHLY, CDR2 FYNNEI. The CDR3 length is 14 residues.

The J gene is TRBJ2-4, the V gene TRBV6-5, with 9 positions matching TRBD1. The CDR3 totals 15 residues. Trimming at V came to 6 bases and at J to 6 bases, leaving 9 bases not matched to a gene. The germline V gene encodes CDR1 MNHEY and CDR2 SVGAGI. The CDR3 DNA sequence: TGTGCCAGCAGCCCGGGACAGGGAGAAAGAAACATTCAGTACTTC. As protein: CASSPGQGERNIQYF.

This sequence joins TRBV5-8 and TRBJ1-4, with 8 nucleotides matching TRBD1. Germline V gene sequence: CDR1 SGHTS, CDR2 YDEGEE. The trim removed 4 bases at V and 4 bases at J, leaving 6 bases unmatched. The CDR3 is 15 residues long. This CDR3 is CASSLGQEHNEKLFF. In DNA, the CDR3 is TGTGCCAGCAGCCTGGGACAGGAACATAATGAAAAACTGTTTTTT.

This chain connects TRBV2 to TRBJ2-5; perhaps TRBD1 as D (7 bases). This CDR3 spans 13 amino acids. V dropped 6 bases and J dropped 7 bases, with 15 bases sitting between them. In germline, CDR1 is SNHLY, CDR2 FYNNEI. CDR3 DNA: TGTGCCAGCAGCGCGGAGGGGGCTGGGACCCAGTACTTC. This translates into CASSAEGAGTQYF.

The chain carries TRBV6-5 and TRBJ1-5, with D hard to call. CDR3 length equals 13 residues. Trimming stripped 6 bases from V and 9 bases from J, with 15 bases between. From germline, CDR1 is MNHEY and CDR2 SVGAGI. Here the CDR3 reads CASSSSAFGPQHF. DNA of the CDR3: TGTGCCAGCAGCTCCAGTGCGTTCGGGCCCCAGCATTTT.

CDR3 coding DNA: TGTGCCAGCAGTTTAATCAGGACAGGGGGTGAAGCTTTCTTT. It yields the protein CASSLIRTGGEAFF. This sequence joins TRBV27 and TRBJ1-1, with 10 positions matching TRBD1. The CDR3 runs 14 residues. V gave up 2 bases and J gave up 7 bases; unmatched junction bases: 4. Germline-derived CDR1 and CDR2 are MNHEY and SMNVEV (reference sequence).

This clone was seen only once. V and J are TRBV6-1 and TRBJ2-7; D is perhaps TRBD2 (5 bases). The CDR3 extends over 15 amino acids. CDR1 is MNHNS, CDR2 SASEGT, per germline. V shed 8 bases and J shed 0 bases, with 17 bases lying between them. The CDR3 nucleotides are TGTGCCAGCCTTCCGAGGGCCAGAGTCTCCTACGAGCAGTACTTC. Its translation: CASLPRARVSYEQYF.

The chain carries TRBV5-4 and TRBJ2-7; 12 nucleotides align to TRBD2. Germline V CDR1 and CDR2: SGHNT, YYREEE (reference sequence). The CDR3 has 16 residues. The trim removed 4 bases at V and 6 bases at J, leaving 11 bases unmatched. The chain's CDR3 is CASSAQTSGSFREQYF. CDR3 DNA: TGTGCCAGCAGCGCGCAGACTAGCGGGAGCTTTCGCGAGCAGTACTTC.

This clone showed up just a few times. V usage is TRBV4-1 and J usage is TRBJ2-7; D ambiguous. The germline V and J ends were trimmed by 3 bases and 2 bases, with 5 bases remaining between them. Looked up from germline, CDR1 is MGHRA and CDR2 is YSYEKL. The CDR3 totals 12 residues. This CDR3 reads CASSHGPYEQYF. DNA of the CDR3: TGCGCCAGCAGCCACGGTCCCTACGAGCAGTACTTC.

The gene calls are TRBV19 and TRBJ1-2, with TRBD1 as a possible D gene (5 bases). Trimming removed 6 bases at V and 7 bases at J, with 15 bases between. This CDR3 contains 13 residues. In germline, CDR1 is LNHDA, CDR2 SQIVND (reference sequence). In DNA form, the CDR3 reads TGTGCCAGTAGGCTACGTCAGGGAGGTGGCTACACCTTC. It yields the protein CASRLRQGGGYTF. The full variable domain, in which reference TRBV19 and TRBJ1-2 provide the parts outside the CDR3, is DGGITQSPKYLFRKEGQNVTLSCEQNLNHDAMYWYRQDPGQGLRLIYYSQIVNDFQKGDIAEGYSVSREKKESFPLTVTSAQKNPTAFYLCASRLRQGGGYTFGSGTRLTVV.

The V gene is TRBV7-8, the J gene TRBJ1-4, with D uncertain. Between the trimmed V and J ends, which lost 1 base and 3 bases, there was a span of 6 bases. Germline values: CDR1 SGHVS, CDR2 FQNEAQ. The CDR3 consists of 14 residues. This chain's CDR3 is CASSLGRANEKLFF. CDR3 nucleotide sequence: TGTGCCAGCAGCTTAGGGCGGGCTAATGAAAAACTGTTTTTT.

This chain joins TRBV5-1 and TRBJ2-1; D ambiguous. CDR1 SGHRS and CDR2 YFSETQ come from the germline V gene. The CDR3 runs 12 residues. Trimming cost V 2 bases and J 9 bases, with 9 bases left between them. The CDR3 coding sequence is TGCGCCAGCAGCTTCGCCCCCAGTGAGCAGTTCTTC. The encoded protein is CASSFAPSEQFF.

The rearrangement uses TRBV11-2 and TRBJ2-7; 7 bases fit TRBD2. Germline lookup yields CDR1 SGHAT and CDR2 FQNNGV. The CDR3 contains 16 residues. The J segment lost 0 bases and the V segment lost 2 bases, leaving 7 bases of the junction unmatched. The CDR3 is CASSLTLAESSYEQYF. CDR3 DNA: TGTGCCAGCAGCTTAACCCTAGCGGAGAGCTCCTACGAGCAGTACTTC. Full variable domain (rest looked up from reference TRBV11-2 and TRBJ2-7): EAGVAQSPRYKIIEKRQSVAFWCNPISGHATLYWYQQILGQGPKLLIQFQNNGVVDDSQLPKDRFSAERLKGVDSTLKIQPAKLEDSAVYLCASSLTLAESSYEQYFGPGTRLTVT.

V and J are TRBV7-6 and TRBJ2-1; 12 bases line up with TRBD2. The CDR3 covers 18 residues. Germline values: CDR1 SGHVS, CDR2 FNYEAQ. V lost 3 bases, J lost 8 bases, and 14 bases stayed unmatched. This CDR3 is CASSFGLAGGGIEDEQFF. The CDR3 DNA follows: TGTGCCAGCAGCTTTGGCCTAGCGGGGGGGGGAATTGAAGATGAGCAGTTCTTC.

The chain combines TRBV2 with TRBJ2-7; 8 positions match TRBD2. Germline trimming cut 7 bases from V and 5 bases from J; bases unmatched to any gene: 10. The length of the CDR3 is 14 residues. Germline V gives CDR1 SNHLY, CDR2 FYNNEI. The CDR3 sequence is CASTRETSVDEQYF. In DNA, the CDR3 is TGTGCCAGCACTAGAGAGACTAGCGTCGACGAGCAGTACTTC.

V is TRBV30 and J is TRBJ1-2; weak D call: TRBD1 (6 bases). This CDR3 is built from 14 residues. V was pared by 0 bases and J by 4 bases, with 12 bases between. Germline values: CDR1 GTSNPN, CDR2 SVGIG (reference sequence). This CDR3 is CAWSVKGGFYGYTF. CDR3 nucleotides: TGTGCCTGGAGTGTAAAGGGGGGATTCTATGGCTACACCTTC.

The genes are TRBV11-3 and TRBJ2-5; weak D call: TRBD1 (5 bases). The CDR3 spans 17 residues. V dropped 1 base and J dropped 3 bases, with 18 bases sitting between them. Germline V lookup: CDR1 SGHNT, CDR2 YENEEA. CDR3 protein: CASSLGVFRTTKETQYF. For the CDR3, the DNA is TGTGCCAGCAGCTTAGGCGTTTTTCGGACAACTAAAGAGACCCAGTACTTC.

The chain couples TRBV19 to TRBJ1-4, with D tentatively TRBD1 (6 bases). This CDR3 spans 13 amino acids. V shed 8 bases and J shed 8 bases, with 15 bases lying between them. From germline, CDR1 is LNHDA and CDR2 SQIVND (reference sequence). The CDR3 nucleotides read TGTGCCAGTGGTGGGGGGCTTGGCGAAAAACTGTTTTTT. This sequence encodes CASGGGLGEKLFF.

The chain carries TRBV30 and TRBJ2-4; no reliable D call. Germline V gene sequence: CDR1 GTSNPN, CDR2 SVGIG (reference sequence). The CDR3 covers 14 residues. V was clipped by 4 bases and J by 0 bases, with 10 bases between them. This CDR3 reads CAWTYDLAKNIQYF. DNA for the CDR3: TGTGCCTGGACCTACGATCTAGCCAAAAACATTCAGTACTTC.

The CDR3 nucleotides are TGTGCAAGCTCCCGGGACAGACACTATGGCTACACCTTC. Encoded protein: CASSRDRHYGYTF. The rearrangement joins TRBV12-2 to TRBJ1-2; the D segment call TRBD1 is taken from the table without a DNA check. TRBV12-2 is given as a pseudogene. CDR3 length: 13 residues.

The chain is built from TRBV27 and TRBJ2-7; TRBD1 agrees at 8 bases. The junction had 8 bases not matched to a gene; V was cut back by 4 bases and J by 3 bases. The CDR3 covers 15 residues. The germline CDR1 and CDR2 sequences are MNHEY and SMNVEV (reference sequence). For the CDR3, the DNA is TGTGCCAGCAGTTACGGACAGGGATGGAACTACGAGCAGTACTTC. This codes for CASSYGQGWNYEQYF.

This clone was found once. CDR3 sequence reads: CASSWGPVDVNLAKNIQYF. The CDR3 DNA sequence: TGCGCCAGCAGCTGGGGGCCAGTCGACGTAAATCTAGCCAAAAACATTCAGTACTTC. J is TRBJ2-4 and V is TRBV5-1; maybe TRBD1 (6 bases). CDR3 length equals 19 residues. V was trimmed by 3 bases and J by 0 bases, leaving 22 bases between them. Looked up from germline, CDR1 is SGHRS and CDR2 is YFSETQ.

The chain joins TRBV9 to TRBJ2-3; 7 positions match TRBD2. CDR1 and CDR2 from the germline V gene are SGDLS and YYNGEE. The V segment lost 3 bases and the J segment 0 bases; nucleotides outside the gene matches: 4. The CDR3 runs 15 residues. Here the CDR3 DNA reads TGTGCCAGCAGCGCAGCTAGCGGTAGCACAGATACGCAGTATTTT. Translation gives CASSAASGSTDTQYF.

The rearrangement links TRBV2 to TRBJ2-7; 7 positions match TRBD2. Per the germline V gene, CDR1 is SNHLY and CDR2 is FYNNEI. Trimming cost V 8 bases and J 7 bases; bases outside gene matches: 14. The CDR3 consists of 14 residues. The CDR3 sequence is CASGRSSGRREQYF. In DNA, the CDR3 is TGTGCCAGCGGGCGGTCTAGCGGAAGGAGAGAGCAGTACTTC.